Listed here are 12 T cell receptor beta chains from one sample, sequenced in a study of monozygotic twins with inflammatory bowel disease. One entry per CDR3 protein, without DNA, is what TCRdb gives after re-calling the 5' RACE reads. This table holds 300,000 to 350,000 distinct CDR3 sequences. Sequenced: blood. All receptors derive from a human donor with ulcerative colitis or Crohn's disease, or a healthy co-twin of an affected twin (not recorded which).

V usage is TRBV4-1 and J usage is TRBJ1-2; TCRdb calls TRBD1, which cannot be checked without DNA. Germline V gene lookup returns CDR1 MGHRA and CDR2 YSYEKL. This CDR3 has 15 residues. CDR3 protein: CASSQDRGVNYGYTF.

The CDR3 is CATSRRQGKVYTF. The genes are TRBV15 and TRBJ1-2; TCRdb's D gene call, TRBD1, goes unchecked for lack of DNA. This CDR3 contains 13 residues. CDR1 LNHNV and CDR2 YYDKDF come from the germline V gene (reference sequence).

This chain links TRBV20-1 with TRBJ2-1; TCRdb's D call, TRBD2, is unchecked because there is no DNA. Germline loops: CDR1 DFQATT, CDR2 SNEGSKA (reference sequence). This CDR3 has 16 amino acids. CDR3 in amino acids: CSARDPIAGLYNEQFF.

This rearrangement joins TRBV9 to TRBJ1-2; TCRdb proposes TRBD1, but this gene call is untestable without DNA. CDR3 length equals 15 residues. Germline loops: CDR1 SGDLS, CDR2 YYNGEE. CDR3 protein: CASSVTGQINYGYTF.

The chain is built from TRBV2 and TRBJ2-2; the D call from TCRdb, TRBD2, cannot be confirmed without DNA. CDR3 length equals 16 residues. Germline values: CDR1 SNHLY, CDR2 FYNNEI. The CDR3 region is CASSRPLALDTGELFF.

This chain joins TRBV28 and TRBJ1-2; TCRdb lists TRBD1, though no DNA is available to test this call. The V gene's germline CDR1 is MDHEN and CDR2 SYDVKM. The CDR3 extends over 14 amino acids. The CDR3 here is CASNLGGSNYGYTF.

V usage is TRBV10-3 and J usage is TRBJ2-7; the TCRdb call, TRBD1, lacks DNA for checking. The CDR3 is made up of 14 amino acids. Germline V CDR1 and CDR2: ENHRY, SYGVKD. This CDR3 is CAISNPDRGLEQYF.

Here the CDR3 reads CATSDGDRGREQFF. V and J are TRBV24-1 and TRBJ2-1; the TRBD1 assignment by TCRdb is unverifiable without DNA. The CDR3 totals 14 residues. CDR1 is KGHDR, CDR2 SFDVKD, per germline.

The rearrangement links TRBV5-6 to TRBJ2-2. This CDR3 spans 14 amino acids. In germline, CDR1 is SGHDT, CDR2 YYEEEE. This chain's CDR3 is CASSWDSNTGELFF.

The chain uses TRBV28 and TRBJ1-4; TCRdb proposes TRBD1, but this gene call is untestable without DNA. Germline V gene data show CDR1 as MDHEN and CDR2 as SYDVKM. The CDR3 extends over 14 amino acids. This chain's CDR3 is CASSLGGANDKLFF.

J is TRBJ2-1 and V is TRBV5-1; checking the TCRdb D call of TRBD1 is not possible without DNA. From germline, CDR1 is SGHRS and CDR2 YFSETQ. The CDR3 consists of 14 residues. CDR3 sequence: CASSSGTEYDEQFF.

The V and J genes are TRBV28 and TRBJ1-1; TCRdb outputs TRBD1, but without DNA this stays unchecked. Per germline, CDR1 MDHEN and CDR2 SYDVKM. The length of the CDR3 is 14 residues. CDR3 sequence reads: CASSYPQRGTEAFF.